One T cell receptor beta chain is described in this entry. No cognate antigen has been identified for it. There are no base qualities to consult, and no much larger clone falls within one base. This record belongs to a study of T cell responses to AZD1222 COVID-19 vaccine (dated by TCRdb to the early 2020s). Notes on the research overall: A total of just over 230 trial participants underwent TCR sequencing, of whom 200 to 220 received two doses of AZD1222 and around 25 received two doses of the MenACWY control vaccine. Trial participants were enrolled by age into subgroups of 18-55, 56-69 and 70-plus years, and about 150, 27 and 61 TCR-sequenced participants, respectively, were included in these subgroups.

Summary of the overall study and its limitations: Most participants were white British and females outnumbered males, and the authors suggested that clonal diversity may have been underestimated. Reportedly, close to half of the unique spike-specific TCRs recognized epitopes lying outside the regions that are mutated in the B.1.351 and B.1.1.7 variants. Conclusions about previously exposed vaccinees were limited because only a handful of AZD1222 recipients were SARS-CoV-2 seropositive at baseline. In the small 56-69-year group, the increase in depth fell short of significance, most likely because of low power. The whole spike protein was spanned by vaccine-associated CD4 TCRs, and dominant responses were seen in regions 160-218 and 743-854. After two AZD1222 doses, spike-specific TCR breadth and depth were significantly higher than at day 0 and than in MenACWY recipients. Because no day 14 peak-response samples were available, the repertoires could be characterized only after the peak T cell response.

Measured from the cysteine to the phenylalanine, the CDR3 is 11 residues long. Only the CDR3 DNA is retained, 33 bases long and in frame from the first base. CDR1 MNHEY and CDR2 SVGAGI are derived from the germline V gene. The trim is 8 bases for V and 6 bases for J, with a gap of 9 bases between the germline ends. The CDR3 regions of human TCRbeta chains were analyzed by immunosequencing. Concerning the study's data processing: Repertoire TCRs were checked for matches against a reference library of SARS-CoV-2-specific TCRs that had been generated using the MIRA antigen-specificity platform. Breadth meant the fraction of unique TCRs that were SARS-CoV-2-associated, whereas depth meant the fraction of total T cells that were SARS-CoV-2-associated. Each spike-specific TCR was assigned to its reactive spike region and to a CD4 or CD8 class using the MIRA data. Log10-transformed breadth and depth values were compared by one-way ANOVA with Sidak's multiple comparisons tests. TCRdb took over this immuneACCESS table, retaining in-frame rearrangements with V and J assigned. Such tables are incomplete; in checked studies, under half of the missing clones stem from an unresolved V gene, and the remainder is unexplained. V and J calls plus clone size are reproduced from that table; the DNA served to infer D and trimming. This sample has approximately 190,000 clones in its table, and approximately 92% of those were observed once. The ten top clones hold 3.6% of the sample.

The time point label of this sample denotes: about 28 days (+/-7) after the second vaccine dose. The treatment or condition label on this specimen signifies: meningococcal conjugate vaccine given as trial control. The vaccinee samples were drawn from two UK trials, COV001 and COV002, one of which was a single-blind randomized controlled phase 2/3 trial testing AZD1222 (ChAdOx1 nCoV-19) in healthy adults. For TCRbeta chain sequencing, PBMC samples were collected from trial participants at day 0 and at day 28 after the second dose. Sample: peripheral blood, taken 28 days after the second dose of the MenACWY control vaccine. This TCR was recovered from an adult who received the MenACWY meningococcal vaccine as a control. The chain links TRBV6-5 with TRBJ2-3; the D segment cannot be called with confidence. The bases are TGTGCCAGCGCCCCAAAGGATACGCAGTATTTT. It specifies CASAPKDTQYF.